This entry is about one T cell receptor (beta chain). Its specificity is unknown. The repertoire was sequenced with immunoSEQ multiplex PCR; TCRdb's copy has only in-frame clones and lacks some. Seen here are some 200,000 clones, just under 90% observed once, and the top ten hold 5% to 7.5%. The sample belongs to a study of T cell responses to AZD1222 COVID-19 vaccine. Per germline, CDR1 SGHRS and CDR2 YFSETQ. Trimming removed 0 bases at V and 7 bases at J, with 11 bases between. The CDR3 totals 13 residues. The study, taken as a whole, reports: Possibly, clonal diversity was underestimated; donors were largely white British and included more females.

Here the sequenced sample was peripheral blood, taken on day 0 of AZD1222 vaccination. This receptor was taken from an adult in good health. The chain joins TRBV5-1 to TRBJ2-7, with no clear D. In nucleotides, the CDR3 is TGCGCCAGCAGCTTGGCGGTCCTACGGGAGCAGTACTTC. Translating it yields CASSLAVLREQYF.